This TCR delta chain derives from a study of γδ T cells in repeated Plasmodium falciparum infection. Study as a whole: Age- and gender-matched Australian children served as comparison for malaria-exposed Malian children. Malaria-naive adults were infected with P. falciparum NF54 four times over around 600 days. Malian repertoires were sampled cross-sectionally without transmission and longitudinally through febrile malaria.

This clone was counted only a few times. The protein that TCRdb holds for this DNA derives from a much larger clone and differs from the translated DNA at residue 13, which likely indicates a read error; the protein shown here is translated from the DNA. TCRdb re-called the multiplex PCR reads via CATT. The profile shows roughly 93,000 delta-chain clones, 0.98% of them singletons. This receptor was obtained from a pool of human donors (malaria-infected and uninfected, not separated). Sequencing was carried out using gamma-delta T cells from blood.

CDR3 DNA sequence: TGTGCTCTTGGGCAAACGATAAGGGGGATACCATCTTCGACAGCACAACTCTTCTTT. This encodes CALGQTIRGIPSSTAQLFF. The chain joins TRDV1 to TRDJ2; TRDD3 matches 9 bases. The J gene is not listed in TCRdb, so it was assigned here from a DNA match to germline. This CDR3 region has 19 residues. The V and J ends lost 5 bases and 4 bases, in that order; junction bases with no gene match: 17. CDR1 and CDR2 (germline): TSWWSYY, QGS.